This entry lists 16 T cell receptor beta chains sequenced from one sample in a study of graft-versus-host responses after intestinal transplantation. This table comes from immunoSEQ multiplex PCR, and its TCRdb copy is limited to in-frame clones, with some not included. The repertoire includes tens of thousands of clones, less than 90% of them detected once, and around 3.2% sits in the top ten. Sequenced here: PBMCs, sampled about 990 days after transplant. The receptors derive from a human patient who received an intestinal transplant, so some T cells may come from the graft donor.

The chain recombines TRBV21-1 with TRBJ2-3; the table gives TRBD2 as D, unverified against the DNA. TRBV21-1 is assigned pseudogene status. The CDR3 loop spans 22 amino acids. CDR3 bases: TGTGCCAGCAGCATCCGGGCCACTCCGGGACTAGCGGGAGGGACTAGCACAGATACGCAGTATTTT. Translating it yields CASSIRATPGLAGGTSTDTQYF.

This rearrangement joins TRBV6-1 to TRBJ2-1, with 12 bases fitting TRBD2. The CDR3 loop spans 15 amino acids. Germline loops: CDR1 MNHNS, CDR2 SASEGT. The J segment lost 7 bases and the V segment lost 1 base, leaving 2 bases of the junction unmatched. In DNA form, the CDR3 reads TGTGCCAGCAGTGAAGAACTAGCGGGAGGTAATGAGCAGTTCTTC. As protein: CASSEELAGGNEQFF.

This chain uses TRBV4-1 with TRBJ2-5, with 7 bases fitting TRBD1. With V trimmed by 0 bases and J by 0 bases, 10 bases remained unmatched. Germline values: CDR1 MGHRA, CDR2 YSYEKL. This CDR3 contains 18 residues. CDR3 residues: CASSQDHPDRAYQETQYF. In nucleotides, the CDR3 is TGCGCCAGCAGCCAAGATCACCCAGACAGGGCTTACCAAGAGACCCAGTACTTC.

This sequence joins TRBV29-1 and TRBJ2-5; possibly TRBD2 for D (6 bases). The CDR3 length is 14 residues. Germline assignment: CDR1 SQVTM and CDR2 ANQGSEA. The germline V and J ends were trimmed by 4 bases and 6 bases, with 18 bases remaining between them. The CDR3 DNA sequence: TGCAGCGTTGGGGGGGTCGCGGGCAGGCAGACCCAGTACTTC. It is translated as CSVGGVAGRQTQYF. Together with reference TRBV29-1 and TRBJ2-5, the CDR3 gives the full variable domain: SAVISQKPSRDICQRGTSLTIQCQVDSQVTMMFWYRQQPGQSLTLIATANQGSEATYESGFVIDKFPISRPNLTFSTLTVSNMSPEDSSIYLCSVGGVAGRQTQYFGPGTRLLVL.

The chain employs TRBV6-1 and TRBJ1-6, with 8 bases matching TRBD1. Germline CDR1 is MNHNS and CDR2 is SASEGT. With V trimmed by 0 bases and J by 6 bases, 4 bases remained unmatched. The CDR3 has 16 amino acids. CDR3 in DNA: TGTGCCAGCAGTGAAGCGGGGGGGACAGGTAATTCACCCCTCCACTTT. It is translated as CASSEAGGTGNSPLHF.

In DNA, the CDR3 is TGTGCCAGCAGTTACTCGGCGGGGATGATCACTGAAGCTTTCTTT. The encoded protein is CASSYSAGMITEAFF. J is TRBJ1-1 and V is TRBV6-5; no firm D call. The CDR3 contains 15 residues. Germline V gene data show CDR1 as MNHEY and CDR2 as SVGAGI. With 0 bases removed from V and 4 bases from J, the gap between germline ends came to 12 bases.

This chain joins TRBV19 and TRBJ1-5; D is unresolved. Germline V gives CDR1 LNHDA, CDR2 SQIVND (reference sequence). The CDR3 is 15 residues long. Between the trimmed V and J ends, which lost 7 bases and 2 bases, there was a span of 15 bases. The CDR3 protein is CASKEDGRGNQPQHF. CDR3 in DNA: TGTGCCAGTAAAGAAGACGGTCGAGGCAATCAGCCCCAGCATTTT.

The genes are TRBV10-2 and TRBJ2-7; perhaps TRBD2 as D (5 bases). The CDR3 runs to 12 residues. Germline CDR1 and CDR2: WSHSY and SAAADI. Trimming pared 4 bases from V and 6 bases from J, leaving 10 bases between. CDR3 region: CASSVARGEQYF. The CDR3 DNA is TGCGCCAGCAGTGTCGCCCGGGGCGAGCAGTACTTC.

The CDR3 bases are TGTGCCAGCAGCCCGGGACTAGCGAACGCAGATACGCAGTATTTT. Protein: CASSPGLANADTQYF. The chain joins TRBV5-4 to TRBJ2-3; TRBD2 matches at 10 bases. The CDR3 is 15 amino acids. Looked up from germline, CDR1 is SGHNT and CDR2 is YYREEE (reference sequence). V lost 4 bases and J lost 4; bases outside the gene matches: 6.

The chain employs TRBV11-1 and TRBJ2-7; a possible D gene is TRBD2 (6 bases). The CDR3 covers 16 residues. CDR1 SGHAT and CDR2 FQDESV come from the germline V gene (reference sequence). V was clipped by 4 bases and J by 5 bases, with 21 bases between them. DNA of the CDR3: TGTGCCAGCAGCTCTTTTACCCACCCCGTAGCGGACGAGCAGTACTTC. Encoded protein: CASSSFTHPVADEQYF.

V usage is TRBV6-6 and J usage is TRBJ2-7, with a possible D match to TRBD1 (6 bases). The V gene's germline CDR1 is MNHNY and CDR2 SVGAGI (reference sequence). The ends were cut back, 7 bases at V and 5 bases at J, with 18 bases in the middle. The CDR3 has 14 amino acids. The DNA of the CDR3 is TGTGCCAGCAATTCACAGGGAGTACGGAACGAGCAGTACTTC. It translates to CASNSQGVRNEQYF.

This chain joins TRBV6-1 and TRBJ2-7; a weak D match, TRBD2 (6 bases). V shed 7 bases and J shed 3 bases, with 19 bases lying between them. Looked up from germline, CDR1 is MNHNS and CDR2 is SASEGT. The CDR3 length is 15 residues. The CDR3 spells CASKVGLAGIYEQYF. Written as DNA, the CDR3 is TGTGCCAGCAAGGTGGGGTTGGCGGGGATCTACGAGCAGTACTTC.

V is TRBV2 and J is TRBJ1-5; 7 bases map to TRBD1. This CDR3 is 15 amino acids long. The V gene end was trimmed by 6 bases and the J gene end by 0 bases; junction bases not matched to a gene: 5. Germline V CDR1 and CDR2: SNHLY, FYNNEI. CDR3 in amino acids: CASRLTGYSNQPQHF. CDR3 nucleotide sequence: TGTGCCAGCAGATTGACAGGGTATAGCAATCAGCCCCAGCATTTT.

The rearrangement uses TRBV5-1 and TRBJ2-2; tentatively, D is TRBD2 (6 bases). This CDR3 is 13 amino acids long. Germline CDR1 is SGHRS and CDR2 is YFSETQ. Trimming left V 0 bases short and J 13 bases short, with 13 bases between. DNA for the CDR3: TGCGCCAGCAGCTTGGACTCGGCGGAGGGGCTGTTTTTT. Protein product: CASSLDSAEGLFF. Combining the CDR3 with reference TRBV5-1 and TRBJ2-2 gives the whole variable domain KAGVTQTPRYLIKTRGQQVTLSCSPISGHRSVSWYQQTPGQGLQFLFEYFSETQRNKGNFPGRFSGRQFSNSRSEMNVSTLELGDSALYLCASSLDSAEGLFFGEGSRLTVL.

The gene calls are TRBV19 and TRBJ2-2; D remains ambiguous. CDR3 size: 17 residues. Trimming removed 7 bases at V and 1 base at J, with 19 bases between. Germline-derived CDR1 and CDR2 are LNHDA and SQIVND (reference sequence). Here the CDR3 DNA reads TGTGCCAGTACCGCTATCCCGGGCTACGGGAACACCGGGGAGCTGTTTTTT. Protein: CASTAIPGYGNTGELFF.

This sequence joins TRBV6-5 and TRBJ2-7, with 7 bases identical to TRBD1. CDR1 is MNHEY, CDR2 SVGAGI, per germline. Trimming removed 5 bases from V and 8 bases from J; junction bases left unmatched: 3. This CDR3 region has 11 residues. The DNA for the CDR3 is TGTGCCAGCAGTCAGGACAGGAAGCAGTACTTC. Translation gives CASSQDRKQYF.